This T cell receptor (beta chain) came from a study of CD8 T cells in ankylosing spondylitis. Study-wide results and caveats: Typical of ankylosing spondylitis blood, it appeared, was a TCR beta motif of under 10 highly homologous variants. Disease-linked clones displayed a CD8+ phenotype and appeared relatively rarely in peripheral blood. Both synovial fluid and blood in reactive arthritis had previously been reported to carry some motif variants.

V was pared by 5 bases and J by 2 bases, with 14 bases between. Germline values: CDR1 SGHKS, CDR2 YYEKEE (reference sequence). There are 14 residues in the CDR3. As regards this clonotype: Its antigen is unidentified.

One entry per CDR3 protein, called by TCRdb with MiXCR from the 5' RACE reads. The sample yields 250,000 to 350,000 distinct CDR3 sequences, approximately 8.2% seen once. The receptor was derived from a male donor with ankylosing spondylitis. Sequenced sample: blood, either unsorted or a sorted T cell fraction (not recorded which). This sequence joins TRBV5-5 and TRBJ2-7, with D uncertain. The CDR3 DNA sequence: TGTGCCAGCAGTTCCTCACCAGGTCCCTACGAGCAGTACTTC. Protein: CASSSSPGPYEQYF. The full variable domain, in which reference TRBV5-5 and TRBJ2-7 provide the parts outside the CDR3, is DAGVTQSPTHLIKTRGQQVTLRCSPISGHKSVSWYQQVLGQGPQFIFQYYEKEERGRGNFPDRFSARQFPNYSSELNVNALLLGDSALYLCASSSSPGPYEQYFGPGTRLTVT.